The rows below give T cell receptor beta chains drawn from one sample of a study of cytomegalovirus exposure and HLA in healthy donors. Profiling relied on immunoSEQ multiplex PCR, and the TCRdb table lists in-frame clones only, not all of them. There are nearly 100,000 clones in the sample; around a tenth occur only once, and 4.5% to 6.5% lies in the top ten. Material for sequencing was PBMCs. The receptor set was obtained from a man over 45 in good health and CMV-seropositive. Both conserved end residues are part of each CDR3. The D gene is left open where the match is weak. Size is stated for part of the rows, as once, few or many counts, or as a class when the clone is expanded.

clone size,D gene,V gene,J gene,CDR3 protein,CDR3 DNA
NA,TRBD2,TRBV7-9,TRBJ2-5,CASSWTATSGLETQYF,TGTGCCAGCAGCTGGACGGCGACTAGCGGGTTGGAGACCCAGTACTTC
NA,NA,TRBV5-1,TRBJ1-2,CASSLSAANYGYTF,TGCGCCAGCAGCTTGTCGGCGGCTAACTATGGCTACACCTTC
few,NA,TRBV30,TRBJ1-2,CAWSGGRRGARGYTF,TGTGCCTGGAGTGGGGGCCGTCGGGGGGCCCGTGGCTACACCTTC
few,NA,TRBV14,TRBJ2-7,CASSLRQVGREQYF,TGTGCCAGCAGCCTGAGACAGGTTGGACGGGAGCAGTACTTC
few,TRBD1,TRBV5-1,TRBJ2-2,CASSLAAGGSTGELFF,TGCGCCAGCAGCTTGGCTGCAGGGGGCAGCACCGGGGAGCTGTTTTTT
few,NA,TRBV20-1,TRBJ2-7,CSARLASEQYF,TGCAGTGCTAGGTTGGCTTCCGAGCAGTACTTC
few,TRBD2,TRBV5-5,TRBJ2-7,CASASAGGSYEQYF,TGTGCCAGCGCCTCAGCGGGAGGATCCTACGAGCAGTACTTC
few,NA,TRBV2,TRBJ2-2,CASSDSRIGELFF,TGTGCCAGCAGTGATTCTAGGATCGGGGAGCTGTTTTTT
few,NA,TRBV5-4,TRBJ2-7,CASSLDPRGQSSYEQYF,TGTGCCAGCAGCCTCGATCCCCGCGGGCAGAGCTCCTACGAGCAGTACTTC
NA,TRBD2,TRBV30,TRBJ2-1,CAGEREGAAEQFF,TGTGCCGGGGAGCGGGAGGGTGCAGCTGAGCAGTTCTTC
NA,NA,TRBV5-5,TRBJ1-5,CASSSLLNQPQHF,TGTGCCAGCAGCTCTCTACTCAATCAGCCCCAGCATTTT
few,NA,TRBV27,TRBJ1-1,CASTPRAGLNTEAFF,TGTGCCAGCACCCCCCGGGCGGGTTTGAACACTGAAGCTTTCTTT
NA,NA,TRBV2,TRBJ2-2,CASRGGRVFTGELFF,TGTGCCAGCAGGGGCGGCAGGGTTTTCACCGGGGAGCTGTTTTTT
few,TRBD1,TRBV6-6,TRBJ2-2,CASSDRGNTGELFF,TGTGCCAGCAGTGACAGGGGGAACACCGGGGAGCTGTTTTTT
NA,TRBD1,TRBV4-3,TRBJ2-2,CASSRVRDRSITGELFF,TGCGCCAGCAGCCGAGTGCGGGACAGGTCGATCACCGGGGAGCTGTTTTTT
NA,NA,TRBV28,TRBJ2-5,CASSHHSETQYF,TGTGCCAGCAGCCACCATAGTGAGACCCAGTACTTC
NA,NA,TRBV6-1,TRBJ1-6,CASSEITVSSPLHF,TGTGCCAGCAGTGAAATCACAGTGAGTTCACCCCTCCACTTT
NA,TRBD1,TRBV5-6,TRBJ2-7,CASSGRPGQGYEQYF,TGTGCCAGCAGCGGGCGACCGGGACAGGGGTACGAGCAGTACTTC
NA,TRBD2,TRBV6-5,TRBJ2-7,CASSPGGGEQYF,TGTGCCAGCAGTCCCGGCGGGGGCGAGCAGTACTTC
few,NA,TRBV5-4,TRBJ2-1,CASSVAPMNEQFF,TGTGCCAGCAGCGTGGCCCCCATGAATGAGCAGTTCTTC
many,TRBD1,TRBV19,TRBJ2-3,CASSISEGAGDTQYF,TGTGCCAGTAGTATATCCGAGGGGGCCGGAGATACGCAGTATTTT
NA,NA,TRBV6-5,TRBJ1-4,CASSYSGEPHNEKLFF,TGTGCCAGCAGTTACTCGGGCGAGCCGCATAATGAAAAACTGTTTTTT
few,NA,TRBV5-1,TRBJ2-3,CASSLQGPEDTQYF,TGCGCCAGCAGCTTGCAGGGCCCGGAAGATACGCAGTATTTT
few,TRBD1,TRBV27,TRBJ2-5,CASSLSVGGTGARETQYF,TGTGCCAGCAGTTTATCGGTGGGGGGGACAGGGGCGCGCGAGACCCAGTACTTC
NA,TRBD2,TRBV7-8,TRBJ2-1,CASSLKAGLAGKEQFF,TGTGCCAGCAGCTTAAAGGCCGGACTAGCGGGAAAGGAGCAGTTCTTC
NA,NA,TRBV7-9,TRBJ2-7,CASRPLGGAGYEQYF,TGTGCCAGCAGACCCCTGGGGGGGGCGGGGTACGAGCAGTACTTC
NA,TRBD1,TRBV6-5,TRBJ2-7,CASSRGTGGIEQYF,TGTGCCAGCAGCCGTGGGACAGGGGGAATAGAGCAGTACTTC
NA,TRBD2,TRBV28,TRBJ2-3,CASPKAAGRIDTQYF,TGTGCCAGCCCGAAGGCAGCGGGGCGAATAGATACGCAGTATTTT
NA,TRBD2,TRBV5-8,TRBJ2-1,CASSLGLATNEQFF,TGTGCCAGCAGCTTGGGACTAGCAACGAATGAGCAGTTCTTC
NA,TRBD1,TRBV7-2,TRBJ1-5,CASSRQGGPGPQHF,TGTGCCAGCAGCCGACAGGGGGGCCCCGGGCCCCAGCATTTT
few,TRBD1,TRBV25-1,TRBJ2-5,CASSERDRAIGETQYF,TGTGCCAGCAGTGAGAGGGACAGGGCGATCGGGGAGACCCAGTACTTC
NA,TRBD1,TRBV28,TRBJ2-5,CASSFVGQGFGETQYF,TGTGCCAGCAGTTTCGTCGGACAGGGGTTTGGAGAGACCCAGTACTTC
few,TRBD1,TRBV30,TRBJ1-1,CAWRDRGHAFF,TGTGCCTGGCGGGACAGGGGGCATGCTTTCTTT
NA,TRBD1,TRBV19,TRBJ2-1,CASSRDRVFDEQFF,TGTGCCAGTAGTAGGGACAGGGTGTTTGATGAGCAGTTCTTC
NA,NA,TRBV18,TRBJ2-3,CASLISPTADTQYF,TGTGCCAGCCTCATAAGTCCTACCGCAGATACGCAGTATTTT
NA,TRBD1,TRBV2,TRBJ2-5,CASSRPGQGIGQTQYF,TGTGCCAGCAGTCGACCGGGACAGGGGATCGGACAGACCCAGTACTTC
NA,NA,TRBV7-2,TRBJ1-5,CASSLFDGSNQPQHF,TGTGCCAGCAGCCTCTTCGACGGGAGCAATCAGCCCCAGCATTTT
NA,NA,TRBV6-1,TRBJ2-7,CASSEGTNRAYEQYF,TGTGCCAGCAGTGAAGGGACAAACCGGGCCTACGAGCAGTACTTC
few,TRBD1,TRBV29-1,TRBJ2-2,CSVVTGGSGELFF,TGCAGCGTTGTGACAGGGGGATCCGGGGAGCTGTTTTTT
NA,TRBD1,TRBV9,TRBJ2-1,CASSVSGTGGLNEQFF,TGTGCCAGCAGCGTGAGCGGGACAGGGGGCCTCAATGAGCAGTTCTTC
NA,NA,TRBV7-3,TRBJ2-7,CASSLLGPYEQYF,TGTGCCAGCAGCTTACTGGGGCCCTACGAGCAGTACTTC
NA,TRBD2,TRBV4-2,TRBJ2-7,CASSQAGLAGYEQYF,TGTGCCAGCAGCCAAGCGGGACTAGCGGGCTACGAGCAGTACTTC
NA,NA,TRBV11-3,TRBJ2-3,CASSSRGAGRPDTQYF,TGTGCCAGCAGCTCCAGGGGAGCGGGAAGGCCAGATACGCAGTATTTT
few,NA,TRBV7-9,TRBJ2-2,CASSPTDSNTGELFF,TGTGCCAGCAGTCCAACGGACTCGAACACCGGGGAGCTGTTTTTT
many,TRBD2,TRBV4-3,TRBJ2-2,CASSQDRLAGTGELFF,TGCGCCAGCAGCCAAGATAGGCTAGCGGGAACCGGGGAGCTGTTTTTT